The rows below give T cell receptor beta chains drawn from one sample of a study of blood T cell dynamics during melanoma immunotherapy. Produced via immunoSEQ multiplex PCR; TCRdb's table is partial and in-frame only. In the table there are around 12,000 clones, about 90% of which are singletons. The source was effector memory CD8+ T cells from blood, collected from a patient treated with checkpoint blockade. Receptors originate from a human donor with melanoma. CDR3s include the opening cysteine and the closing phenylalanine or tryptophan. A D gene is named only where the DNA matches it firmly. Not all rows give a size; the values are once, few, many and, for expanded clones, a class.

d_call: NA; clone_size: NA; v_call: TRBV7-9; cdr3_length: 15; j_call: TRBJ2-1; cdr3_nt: TGTGCCAGCGCCCTTGGGTGGGGGGCTCGGAATGAGCAGTTCTTC; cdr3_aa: CASALGWGARNEQFF
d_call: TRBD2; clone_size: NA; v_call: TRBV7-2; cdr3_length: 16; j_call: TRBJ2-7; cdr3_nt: TGTGCCAGCAGCCCGGGAGGGAGTGGAGTCGGCGACGAGCAGTACTTC; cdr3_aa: CASSPGGSGVGDEQYF
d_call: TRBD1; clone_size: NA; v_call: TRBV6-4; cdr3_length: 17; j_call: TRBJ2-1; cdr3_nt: TGTGCCAGCAGTGAGGTTGTTGGGACAGGGGCCAACAATGAGCAGTTCTTC; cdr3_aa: CASSEVVGTGANNEQFF
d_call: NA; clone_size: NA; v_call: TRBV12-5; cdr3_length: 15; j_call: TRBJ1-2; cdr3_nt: TGTGCTAGTGGTTTGGTAGGGGTTTCGAAAGACGGCTACACCTTC; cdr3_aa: CASGLVGVSKDGYTF
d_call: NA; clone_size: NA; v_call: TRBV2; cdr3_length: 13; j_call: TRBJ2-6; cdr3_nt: TGTGCCAGCAGTGCCTCTGGGGCCAACGTCCTGACTTTC; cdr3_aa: CASSASGANVLTF
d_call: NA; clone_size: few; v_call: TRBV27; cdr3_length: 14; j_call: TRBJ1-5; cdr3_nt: TGTGCCAGCAGTTTAACAGAATACAATCAGCCCCAGCATTTT; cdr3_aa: CASSLTEYNQPQHF
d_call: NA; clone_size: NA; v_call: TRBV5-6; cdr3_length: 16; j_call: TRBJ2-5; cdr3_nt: TGTGCCAGCAGCCTGCTCGTATGGGCGGAATTGGAGACCCAGTACTTC; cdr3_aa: CASSLLVWAELETQYF
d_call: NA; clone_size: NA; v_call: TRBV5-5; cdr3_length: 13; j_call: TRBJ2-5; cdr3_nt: TGTGCCAGCAGCCCCGAGCTCGAAGAGACCCAGTACTTC; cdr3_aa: CASSPELEETQYF
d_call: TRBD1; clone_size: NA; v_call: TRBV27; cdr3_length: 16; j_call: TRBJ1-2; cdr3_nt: TGTGCCAGCAGTTCTCGGACAGGGGGATTGAACTATGGCTACACCTTC; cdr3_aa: CASSSRTGGLNYGYTF
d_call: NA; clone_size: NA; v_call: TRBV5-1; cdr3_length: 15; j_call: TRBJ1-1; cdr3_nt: TGCGCCAGCAGCTTGCCAGCCGGGGCGGGGACTGAAGCTTTCTTT; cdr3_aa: CASSLPAGAGTEAFF
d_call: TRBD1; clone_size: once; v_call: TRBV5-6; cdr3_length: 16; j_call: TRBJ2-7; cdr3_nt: TGTGCCAGCAGCTTGGCGACAGGGGGAGCATATAACGAGCAGTACTTC; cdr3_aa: CASSLATGGAYNEQYF
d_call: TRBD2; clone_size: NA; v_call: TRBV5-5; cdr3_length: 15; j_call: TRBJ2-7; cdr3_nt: TGTGCCAGCAGCTGGGAGGGACCTTATCCCTACGAGCAGTACTTC; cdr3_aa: CASSWEGPYPYEQYF
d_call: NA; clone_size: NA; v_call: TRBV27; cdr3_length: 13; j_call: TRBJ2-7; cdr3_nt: TGTGCCAGCAGTTTAGCCGTCCCCTACGAGCAGTACTTC; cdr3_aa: CASSLAVPYEQYF
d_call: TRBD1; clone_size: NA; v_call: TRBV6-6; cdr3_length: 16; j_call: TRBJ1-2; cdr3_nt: TGTGCCAGCACGTCCCGGGACAGGAGCTTCAACTATGGCTACACCTTC; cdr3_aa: CASTSRDRSFNYGYTF
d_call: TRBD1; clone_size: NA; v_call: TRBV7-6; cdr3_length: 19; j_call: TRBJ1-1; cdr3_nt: TGTGCCAGCAGCTTAGCGACCGCGACAGGGGGAAGAGTAAACACTGAAGCTTTCTTT; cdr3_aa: CASSLATATGGRVNTEAFF
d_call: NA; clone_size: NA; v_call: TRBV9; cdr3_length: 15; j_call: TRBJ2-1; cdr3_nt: TGTGCCAGCAGCGTAGATTGGAGCTCCTACAATGAGCAGTTCTTC; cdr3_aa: CASSVDWSSYNEQFF
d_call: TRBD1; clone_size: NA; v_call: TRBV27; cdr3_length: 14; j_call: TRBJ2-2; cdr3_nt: TGTGCCAGCAGTGTAGACAGGGGCACCGGGGAGCTGTTTTTT; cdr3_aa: CASSVDRGTGELFF
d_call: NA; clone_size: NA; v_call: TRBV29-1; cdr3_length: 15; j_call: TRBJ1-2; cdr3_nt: TGCAGCGTGGACAAACCGGACAGCGGAGGAAATGGCTACACCTTC; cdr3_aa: CSVDKPDSGGNGYTF
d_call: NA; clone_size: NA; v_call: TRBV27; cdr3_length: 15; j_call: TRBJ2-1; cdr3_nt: TGTGCCAGCAGTTTATCCCCCTCCGGTGACAATGAGCAGTTCTTC; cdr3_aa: CASSLSPSGDNEQFF
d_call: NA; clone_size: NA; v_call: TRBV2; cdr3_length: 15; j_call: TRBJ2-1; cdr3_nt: TGTGCCAGCAGTGAAGCAGGTAGGGGGACCCATGAGCAGTTCTTC; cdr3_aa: CASSEAGRGTHEQFF